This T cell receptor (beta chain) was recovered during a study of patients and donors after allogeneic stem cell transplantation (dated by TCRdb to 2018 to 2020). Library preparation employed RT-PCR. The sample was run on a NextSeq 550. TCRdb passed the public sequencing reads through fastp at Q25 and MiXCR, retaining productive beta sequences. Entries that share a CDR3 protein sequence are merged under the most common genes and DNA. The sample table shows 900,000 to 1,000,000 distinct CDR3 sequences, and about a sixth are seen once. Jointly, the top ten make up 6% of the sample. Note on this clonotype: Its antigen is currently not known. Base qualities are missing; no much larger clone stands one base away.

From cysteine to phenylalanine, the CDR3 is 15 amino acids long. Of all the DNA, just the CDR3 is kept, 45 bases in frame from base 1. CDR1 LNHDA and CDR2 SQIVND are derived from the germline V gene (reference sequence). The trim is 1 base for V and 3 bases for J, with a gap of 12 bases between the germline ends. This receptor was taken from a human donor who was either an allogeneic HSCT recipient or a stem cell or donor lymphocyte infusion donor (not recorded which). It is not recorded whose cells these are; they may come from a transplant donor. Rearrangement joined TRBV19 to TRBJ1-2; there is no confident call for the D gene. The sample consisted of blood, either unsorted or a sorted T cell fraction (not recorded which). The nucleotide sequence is TGTGCCAGTAGTATAGCGTTGTGGGCAGACTATGGCTACACCTTC. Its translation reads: CASSIALWADYGYTF.